This TCR beta chain is from a study of shared T cell receptors in the human thymus. Sequencing used immunoSEQ multiplex PCR; TCRdb keeps in-frame clones, though not all of them. The sample contains hundreds of thousands of clones, approximately 85% of which appear only once. The CDR3 contains 15 residues. Looked up from germline, CDR1 is MNHNY and CDR2 is SVGAGI (reference sequence). V dropped 2 bases and J dropped 4 bases, with 12 bases sitting between them. These same data were also listed under a study on human thymus T cells. This second study notes: Gene usage for V and J segments appeared biased in thymic and blood repertoires. Thymic repertoires of unrelated individuals were reported in related research to overlap highly.

This receptor was identified in a girl less than two years old with a congenital heart defect. Specimen: thymocytes. This rearrangement joins TRBV6-6 to TRBJ1-3; D not certain. This CDR3 reads CASSYTPARGNTIYF. The CDR3 DNA is TGTGCCAGCAGTTACACGCCGGCCAGGGGAAACACCATATATTTT.